These T cell receptor beta chains were read from a single sample in a study of shared clonotypes between healthy human individuals. Sequencing used immunoSEQ multiplex PCR; TCRdb keeps in-frame clones, though not all of them. The table records 2 million to 2.5 million clones, approximately 94% of them present only once. The sequencing sample was made of naive CD8+ T cells sorted from blood. The receptors here all came from a man younger than 35 in good health. The CDR3 runs from the conserved cysteine through the conserved F or W. Each record gives: J gene, clone size, D gene, V gene, CDR3 DNA, CDR3 protein. D genes are given only for firm matches. Size values are once, few and many counts, or a class for expanded clones, and some rows have none.

j_gene: TRBJ1-4; abundance: once; d_gene: .; v_gene: TRBV6-5; CDR3nt: TGTGCCAGCAGCTCAGACAACACTAATGAAAAACTGTTTTTT; CDR3aa: CASSSDNTNEKLFF
j_gene: TRBJ1-3; abundance: .; d_gene: .; v_gene: TRBV6-1; CDR3nt: TGTGCCACCTTGACAGGCTCTGGAAACACCATATATTTT; CDR3aa: CATLTGSGNTIYF
j_gene: TRBJ1-1; abundance: .; d_gene: TRBD1; v_gene: TRBV4-1; CDR3nt: TGCGCCAGCAGCCACGCGACAGGGACGCCTGAAGCTTTCTTT; CDR3aa: CASSHATGTPEAFF
j_gene: TRBJ2-7; abundance: .; d_gene: .; v_gene: TRBV5-6; CDR3nt: TGTGCCAGCAGCTTGACAGGGAAGGACTACGAGCAGTACTTC; CDR3aa: CASSLTGKDYEQYF
j_gene: TRBJ1-3; abundance: .; d_gene: .; v_gene: TRBV11-1; CDR3nt: TGTGCCAGCAGCTTAGACGTCAGCTCTGGAAACACCATATATTTT; CDR3aa: CASSLDVSSGNTIYF
j_gene: TRBJ2-7; abundance: few; d_gene: .; v_gene: TRBV5-6; CDR3nt: TGTGCCAGCAGCTTGTGGGGGAGCTCCTACGAGCAGTACTTC; CDR3aa: CASSLWGSSYEQYF
j_gene: TRBJ1-5; abundance: once; d_gene: .; v_gene: TRBV14; CDR3nt: TGTGCCAGCAGCCAAGATCCCGGTCAGCCCCAGCATTTT; CDR3aa: CASSQDPGQPQHF
j_gene: TRBJ2-7; abundance: .; d_gene: TRBD1; v_gene: TRBV6-5; CDR3nt: TGTGCCAGCAGTTACTGGCGACAGGGGGGCTACGAGCAGTACTTC; CDR3aa: CASSYWRQGGYEQYF
j_gene: TRBJ2-3; abundance: .; d_gene: TRBD1; v_gene: TRBV27; CDR3nt: TGTGCCAGCGGCCTAGGGACAGGGAGAGATACGCAGTATTTT; CDR3aa: CASGLGTGRDTQYF
j_gene: TRBJ2-3; abundance: .; d_gene: TRBD2; v_gene: TRBV7-9; CDR3nt: TGTGCCAGCAGCTTAGAAAGCGGGGGCACAGATACGCAGTATTTT; CDR3aa: CASSLESGGTDTQYF
j_gene: TRBJ2-1; abundance: once; d_gene: .; v_gene: TRBV11-1; CDR3nt: TGTGCCAGCAGCTTAGGGACAAGGAATAACAATGAGCAGTTCTTC; CDR3aa: CASSLGTRNNNEQFF
j_gene: TRBJ2-5; abundance: .; d_gene: .; v_gene: TRBV4-3; CDR3nt: TGCGCCAGCAGCCCGTTGTATGATGTGGGTGAAGAGACCCAGTACTTC; CDR3aa: CASSPLYDVGEETQYF
j_gene: TRBJ2-1; abundance: .; d_gene: TRBD2; v_gene: TRBV6-5; CDR3nt: TGTGCCAGCAGTCCTTTATCTAGCGGGTACAATGAGCAGTTCTTC; CDR3aa: CASSPLSSGYNEQFF
j_gene: TRBJ2-2; abundance: once; d_gene: .; v_gene: TRBV7-9; CDR3nt: TGTGCCAGCACCCAAGGGGGAGGCACCGGGGAGCTGTTTTTT; CDR3aa: CASTQGGGTGELFF
j_gene: TRBJ2-7; abundance: .; d_gene: .; v_gene: TRBV4-1; CDR3nt: TGCGCCAGCAGCCAAGGGGGGGAGTACGAGCAGTACTTC; CDR3aa: CASSQGGEYEQYF
j_gene: TRBJ2-7; abundance: .; d_gene: .; v_gene: TRBV25-1; CDR3nt: TGTGCCAGCAGTGAATATACCTACGAGCAGTACTTC; CDR3aa: CASSEYTYEQYF
j_gene: TRBJ2-2; abundance: .; d_gene: TRBD1; v_gene: TRBV27; CDR3nt: TGTGCCAGCAACTTGGGGGCAGGGGGCACCGGGGAGCTGTTTTTT; CDR3aa: CASNLGAGGTGELFF
j_gene: TRBJ1-2; abundance: .; d_gene: .; v_gene: TRBV7-9; CDR3nt: TGTGCCAGCACCCCCGGGCCGGAGGGTTATGGCTACACCTTC; CDR3aa: CASTPGPEGYGYTF
j_gene: TRBJ2-7; abundance: .; d_gene: TRBD1; v_gene: TRBV5-6; CDR3nt: TGTGCCAGCAGCTCCTTTCTAGGACAGGGGGATTACGAGCAGTACTTC; CDR3aa: CASSSFLGQGDYEQYF
j_gene: TRBJ2-1; abundance: .; d_gene: TRBD2; v_gene: TRBV5-1; CDR3nt: TGCGCCAGCAGTCTCTGGGAGGGATTCAATGAGCAGTTCTTC; CDR3aa: CASSLWEGFNEQFF
j_gene: TRBJ2-7; abundance: .; d_gene: TRBD1; v_gene: TRBV5-4; CDR3nt: TGTGCCAGCAGCTGGGCAGGGGGCGCGTGGGAGCAGTACTTC; CDR3aa: CASSWAGGAWEQYF
j_gene: TRBJ2-7; abundance: .; d_gene: TRBD2; v_gene: TRBV9; CDR3nt: TGTGCCAGCAGCGTAAGCGGGGGGTCCTCCTACGAGCAGTACTTC; CDR3aa: CASSVSGGSSYEQYF
j_gene: TRBJ2-4; abundance: .; d_gene: .; v_gene: TRBV4-1; CDR3nt: TGCGCCAGCAGCCAAGACAGGGATCTAGCCAAAAACATTCAGTACTTC; CDR3aa: CASSQDRDLAKNIQYF
j_gene: TRBJ2-7; abundance: .; d_gene: .; v_gene: TRBV4-1; CDR3nt: TGCGCCAGCAGCCAAGGCGGTGTCAACGAGCAGTACTTC; CDR3aa: CASSQGGVNEQYF
j_gene: TRBJ2-1; abundance: .; d_gene: .; v_gene: TRBV6-1; CDR3nt: TGTGCCAGCAGTGAGCTCGGATCCTACAATGAGCAGTTCTTC; CDR3aa: CASSELGSYNEQFF